A single T cell receptor (beta chain) is shown here with its context. Its antigen is unknown. This entry belongs to a study of beta chain features in type 1 diabetes. Study observations and caveats: Type 1 diabetes patients had TCRB CDR3s that were shorter (moderately but significantly so) in all four CD4+ subsets. In comparison with healthy donors, patients had naive, central memory and Treg TCRB repertoires that appeared more similar.

This CDR3 comprises 18 residues. The junction had 9 bases not matched to a gene; V was cut back by 1 base and J by 3 bases. Germline CDR1 and CDR2: MGHRA and YSYEKL. Expressed TCRB transcripts got sequenced, as all isolated RNA was reverse transcribed. Produced via immunoSEQ multiplex PCR; TCRdb's table is partial and in-frame only. The sample holds more than 200,000 clones, roughly 17% seen once. V is TRBV4-1 and J is TRBJ2-7, with TRBD2 identical over 13 bases. The receptor was derived from a man aged 30 to 45 with type 1 diabetes. The specimen was naive CD4+ T cells from blood. In DNA form, the CDR3 reads TGCGCCAGCAGCCAAGGTCCCGGGACTAGCGGGAAATTCTACGAGCAGTACTTC. It encodes CASSQGPGTSGKFYEQYF.